This TCR beta chain was observed in a study of blood T cells in healthy people across ages. Only a few counts were recorded for this clonotype. Combining a sample-barcoded 5' primer with a J-beta primer mix, a second PCR ran for roughly 6 to 11 cycles. TCRdb itself ran the 5' RACE reads through MiXCR, one entry per CDR3 protein. Counted here are fewer than 900,000 distinct CDR3 sequences, approximately 43% occurring once; the ten biggest clones make up roughly 19%. Germline V gives CDR1 SGDLS, CDR2 YYNGEE. The CDR3 runs 15 residues. J gave up 9 bases and V 0 bases, and 6 bases lay outside the gene matches.

Input material: blood. The V gene is TRBV9, the J gene TRBJ2-1; 10 bases are a match to TRBD2. This clonotype was obtained from an older woman in good health. The CDR3 DNA is TGTGCCAGCAGCGTAGCTAGCGGGGGACTGGTTGAGCAGTTCTTC. Its protein is CASSVASGGLVEQFF.